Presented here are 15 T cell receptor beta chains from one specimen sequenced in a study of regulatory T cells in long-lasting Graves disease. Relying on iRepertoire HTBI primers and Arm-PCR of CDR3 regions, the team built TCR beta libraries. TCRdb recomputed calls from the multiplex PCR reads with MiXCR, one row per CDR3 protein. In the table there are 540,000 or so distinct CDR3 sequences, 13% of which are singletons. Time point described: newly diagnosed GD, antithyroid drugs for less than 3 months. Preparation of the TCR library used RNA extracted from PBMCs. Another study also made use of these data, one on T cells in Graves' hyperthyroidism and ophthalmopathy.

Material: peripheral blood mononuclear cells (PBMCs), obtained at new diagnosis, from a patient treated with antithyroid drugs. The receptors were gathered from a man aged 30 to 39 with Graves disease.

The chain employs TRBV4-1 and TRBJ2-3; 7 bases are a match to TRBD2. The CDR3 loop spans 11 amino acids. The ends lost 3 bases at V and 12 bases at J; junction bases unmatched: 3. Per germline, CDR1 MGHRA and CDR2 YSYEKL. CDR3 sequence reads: CASSQGGPQYF. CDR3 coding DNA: TGCGCCAGCAGCCAGGGAGGGCCCCAGTATTTT.

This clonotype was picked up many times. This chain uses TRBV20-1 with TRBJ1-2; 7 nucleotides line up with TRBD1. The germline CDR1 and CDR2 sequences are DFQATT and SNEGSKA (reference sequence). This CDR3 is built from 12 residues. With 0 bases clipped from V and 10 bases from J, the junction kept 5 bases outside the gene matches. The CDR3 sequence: CSAREGTEDYTF. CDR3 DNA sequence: TGCAGTGCTAGAGAAGGGACAGAAGACTACACCTTC.

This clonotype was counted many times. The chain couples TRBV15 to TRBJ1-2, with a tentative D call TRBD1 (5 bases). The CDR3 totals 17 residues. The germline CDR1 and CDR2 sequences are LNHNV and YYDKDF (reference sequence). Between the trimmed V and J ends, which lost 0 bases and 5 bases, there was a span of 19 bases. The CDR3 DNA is TGTGCCACCAGCAGAGATTTGGTTGTGACGGGGGGGTATGGCTACACCTTC. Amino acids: CATSRDLVVTGGYGYTF. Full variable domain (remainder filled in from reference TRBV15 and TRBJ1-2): DAMVIQNPRYQVTQFGKPVTLSCSQTLNHNVMYWYQQKSSQAPKLLFHYYDKDFNNEADTPDNFQSRRPNTSFCFLDIRSPGLGDTAMYLCATSRDLVVTGGYGYTFGSGTRLTVV.

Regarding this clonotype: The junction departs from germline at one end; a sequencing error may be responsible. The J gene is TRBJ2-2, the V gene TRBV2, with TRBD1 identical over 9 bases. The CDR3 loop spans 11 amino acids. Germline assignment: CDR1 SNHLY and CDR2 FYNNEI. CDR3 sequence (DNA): TGTGCCAACAGGGGGCCGAGGGAGCCGTTTTTT. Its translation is CANRGPREPFF.

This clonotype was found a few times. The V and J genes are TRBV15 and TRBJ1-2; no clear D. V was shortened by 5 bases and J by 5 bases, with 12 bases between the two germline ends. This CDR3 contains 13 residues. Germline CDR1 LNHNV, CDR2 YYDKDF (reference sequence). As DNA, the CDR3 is TGTGCCACCAGCCGAGTGTTGGAGTATGGCTACACCTTC. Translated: CATSRVLEYGYTF.

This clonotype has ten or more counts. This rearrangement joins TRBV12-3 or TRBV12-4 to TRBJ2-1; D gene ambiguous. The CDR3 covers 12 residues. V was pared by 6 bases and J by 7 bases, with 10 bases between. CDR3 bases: TGTGCCAGCAGCTTCCTGGGGAATGAGCAGTTCTTC. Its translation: CASSFLGNEQFF.

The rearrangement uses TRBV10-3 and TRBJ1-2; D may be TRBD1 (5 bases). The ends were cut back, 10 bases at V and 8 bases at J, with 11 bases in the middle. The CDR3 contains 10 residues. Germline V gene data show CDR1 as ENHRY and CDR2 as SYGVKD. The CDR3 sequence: CATGEIGYTF. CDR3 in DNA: TGTGCCACGGGGGAGATAGGCTACACCTTC.

CDR3 loop: CSAFGAGGTDGYTF. In nucleotides, the CDR3 is TGCAGTGCGTTTGGCGCAGGGGGGACAGACGGCTACACCTTC. V and J are TRBV20-1 and TRBJ1-2; 7 nucleotides match TRBD1. Germline-derived CDR1 and CDR2 are DFQATT and SNEGSKA (reference sequence). Trimming cost V 6 bases and J 8 bases; bases outside gene matches: 15. The CDR3 sequence is 14 residues long.

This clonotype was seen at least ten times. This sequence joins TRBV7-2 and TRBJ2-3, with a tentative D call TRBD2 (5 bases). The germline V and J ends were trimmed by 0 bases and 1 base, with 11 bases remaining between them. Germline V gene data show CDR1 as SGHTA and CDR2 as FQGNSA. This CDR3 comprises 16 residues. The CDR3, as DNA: TGTGCCAGCAGCTTAGCGTACGGAGCGGGCACAGATACGCAGTATTTT. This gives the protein CASSLAYGAGTDTQYF. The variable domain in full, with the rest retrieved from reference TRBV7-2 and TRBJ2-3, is GAGVSQSPSNKVTEKGKDVELRCDPISGHTALYWYRQSLGQGLEFLIYFQGNSAPDKSGLPSDRFSAERTGGSVSTLTIQRTQQEDSAVYLCASSLAYGAGTDTQYFGPGTRLTVL.

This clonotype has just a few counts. CDR3 loop: CASSYTFSYNEQFF. The DNA for the CDR3 is TGTGCCAGCAGTTACACCTTCTCCTACAATGAGCAGTTCTTC. This chain connects TRBV27 to TRBJ2-1; D unresolved. Germline V gene lookup returns CDR1 MNHEY and CDR2 SMNVEV (reference sequence). The CDR3 runs 14 residues. The V end was cut by 4 bases, the J end by 0 bases, with 7 bases between.

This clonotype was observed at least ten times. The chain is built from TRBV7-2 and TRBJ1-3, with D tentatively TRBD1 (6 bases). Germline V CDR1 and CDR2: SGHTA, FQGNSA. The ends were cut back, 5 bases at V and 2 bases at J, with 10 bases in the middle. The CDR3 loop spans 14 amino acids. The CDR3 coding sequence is TGTGCCAGCAGCCCTACAGGGCCTGGAAACACCATATATTTT. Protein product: CASSPTGPGNTIYF.

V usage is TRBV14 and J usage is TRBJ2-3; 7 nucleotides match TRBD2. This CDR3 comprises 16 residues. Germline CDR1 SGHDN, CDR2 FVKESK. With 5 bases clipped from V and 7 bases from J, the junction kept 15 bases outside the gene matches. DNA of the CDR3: TGTGCCAGCAGCTTCCGAGCGGGAAGGATGGGGAATACGCAGTATTTT. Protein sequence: CASSFRAGRMGNTQYF.

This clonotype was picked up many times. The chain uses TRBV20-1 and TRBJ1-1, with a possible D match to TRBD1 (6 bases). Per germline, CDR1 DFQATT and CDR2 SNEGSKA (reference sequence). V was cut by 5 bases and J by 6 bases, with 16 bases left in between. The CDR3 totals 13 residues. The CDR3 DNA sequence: TGCAGTGCTGGTACACAGGGTTTCGCTGAAGCTTTCTTT. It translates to CSAGTQGFAEAFF.

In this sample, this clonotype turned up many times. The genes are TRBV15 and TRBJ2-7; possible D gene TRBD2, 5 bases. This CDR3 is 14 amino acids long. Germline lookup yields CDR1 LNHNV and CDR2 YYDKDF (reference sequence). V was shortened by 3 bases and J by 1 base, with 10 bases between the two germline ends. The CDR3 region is CATSSGRGSYEQYF. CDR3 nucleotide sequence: TGTGCCACCAGCAGCGGGCGCGGGTCCTACGAGCAGTACTTC.

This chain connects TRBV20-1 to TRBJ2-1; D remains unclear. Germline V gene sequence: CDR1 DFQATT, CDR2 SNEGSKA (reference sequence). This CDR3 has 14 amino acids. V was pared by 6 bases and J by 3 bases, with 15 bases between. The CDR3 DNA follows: TGCAGTGCCCCCGCGAAGGTTGACTACAATGAGCAGTTCTTC. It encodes CSAPAKVDYNEQFF.